Each of the 15 T cell receptor beta chains below was sequenced from the same sample in a study of T cell responses to AZD1222 COVID-19 vaccine. Sequencing was performed with immunoSEQ multiplex PCR; in TCRdb, only in-frame clones are kept and a portion is missing. Of about 140,000 clones listed, approximately 90% are singletons. The starting material was peripheral blood, obtained on day 0 of AZD1222 vaccination. These receptors were collected from an adult in good health.

The chain carries TRBV19 and TRBJ2-2; D is unresolved. The V end was cut by 5 bases, the J end by 6 bases, with 4 bases between. This CDR3 has 11 amino acids. CDR1 is LNHDA and CDR2 is SQIVND in the germline V gene (reference sequence). The CDR3 protein is CASSFAGELFF. In DNA, the CDR3 is TGTGCCAGTAGTTTCGCCGGGGAGCTGTTTTTT.

V usage is TRBV27 and J usage is TRBJ1-2, with D perhaps TRBD1 (5 bases). This CDR3 is built from 11 residues. Germline V gene lookup returns CDR1 MNHEY and CDR2 SMNVEV (reference sequence). Trimming took off 8 bases at V and 1 base at J, with 5 bases between the two ends. CDR3 DNA sequence: TGTGCCAGCGGGGGTAACTATGGCTACACCTTC. Amino acids: CASGGNYGYTF.

J is TRBJ2-3 and V is TRBV27, with 10 bases aligning to TRBD2. Unmatched junction bases numbered 21, after V lost 3 bases and J lost 3 bases. Germline values: CDR1 MNHEY, CDR2 SMNVEV (reference sequence). This CDR3 region has 21 residues. The CDR3 bases are TGTGCCAGCAGTTTCCTACCGGGACTAGCGATTCTCGCCCACCCAACAGATACGCAGTATTTT. It is translated as CASSFLPGLAILAHPTDTQYF.

This chain uses TRBV6-5 with TRBJ1-1; 10 bases map to TRBD1. Germline assignment: CDR1 MNHEY and CDR2 SVGAGI. This CDR3 is 12 amino acids long. With 6 bases clipped from V and 7 bases from J, the junction kept 2 bases outside the gene matches. CDR3 sequence (DNA): TGTGCCAGCAGACGGGACAGGGGTGAAGCTTTCTTT. Residues: CASRRDRGEAFF.

This clone was seen a few times. The chain employs TRBV6-5 and TRBJ1-2, with D maybe TRBD1 (5 bases). Per the germline V gene, CDR1 is MNHEY and CDR2 is SVGAGI. The CDR3 covers 16 residues. The V gene lost 4 bases and the J gene lost 2 bases, with 17 bases spanning the gap. Written as DNA, the CDR3 is TGTGCCAGCAGTTCGCCGGGTCGGAGGGGAAACTATGGCTACACCTTC. The encoded protein is CASSSPGRRGNYGYTF.

The rearrangement links TRBV27 to TRBJ2-7; tentatively, D is TRBD2 (6 bases). V lost 5 bases, J lost 5 bases, and 13 bases lay in between. This CDR3 comprises 13 residues. In germline, CDR1 is MNHEY, CDR2 SMNVEV (reference sequence). CDR3 DNA: TGTGCCAGCAGTCAAAGTGCGGGGAACGAGCAGTACTTC. It is translated as CASSQSAGNEQYF.

The CDR3 here is CASSVGAVNTEAFF. CDR3 in DNA: TGTGCCAGCAGCGTAGGGGCCGTGAACACTGAAGCTTTCTTT. The chain employs TRBV9 and TRBJ1-1; D remains ambiguous. V lost 0 bases, J lost 0 bases, and 6 bases lay in between. Germline V CDR1 and CDR2: SGDLS, YYNGEE. The CDR3 runs to 14 residues.

This chain links TRBV5-4 with TRBJ1-6; the D is unclear. The germline V and J ends were trimmed by 4 bases and 5 bases, with 10 bases remaining between them. The germline CDR1 and CDR2 sequences are SGHNT and YYREEE (reference sequence). This CDR3 is built from 14 residues. In DNA form, the CDR3 reads TGTGCCAGCAGCCGGACTGCCGATAATTCACCCCTCCACTTT. Encoded protein: CASSRTADNSPLHF.

The chain links TRBV3-1 (or the pseudogene TRBV3-2) to TRBJ1-5; D perhaps matches TRBD1 (5 bases). The CDR3 contains 18 residues. With 0 bases removed from V and 5 bases from J, the gap between germline ends came to 20 bases. Germline CDR1 LGHDT, CDR2 YNNKEL (reference sequence). This CDR3 reads CASSQDNLLRQSHQPQHF. The CDR3 DNA reads as TGTGCCAGCAGCCAAGATAATCTCTTGAGACAGTCTCATCAGCCCCAGCATTTT.

V is TRBV7-9 and J is TRBJ2-7; possibly TRBD2 for D (6 bases). The CDR3 loop spans 13 amino acids. Germline assignment: CDR1 SEHNR and CDR2 FQNEAQ (reference sequence). Trimming stripped 4 bases from V and 4 bases from J, with 11 bases between. The CDR3 nucleotides read TGTGCCAGCAGCTCCCGGGAGCGTTACGAGCAGTACTTC. Its translation is CASSSRERYEQYF.

The genes are TRBV10-2 and TRBJ2-7; 7 nucleotides align to TRBD2. After removal of 5 bases from V and 3 bases from J, the junction contained 10 bases not matched to a gene. The CDR3 is made up of 15 amino acids. The germline CDR1 and CDR2 sequences are WSHSY and SAAADI. The CDR3 DNA reads TGCGCCAGCAGTCCGGGACTTGCGGGGGTCTACGAGCAGTACTTC. Its translation is CASSPGLAGVYEQYF.

The chain carries TRBV7-9 and TRBJ1-2, with D perhaps matching TRBD1 (5 bases). CDR3 length equals 14 residues. The V gene lost 4 bases and the J gene lost 8 bases, with 17 bases spanning the gap. Germline V gene sequence: CDR1 SEHNR, CDR2 FQNEAQ (reference sequence). CDR3 nucleotide sequence: TGTGCCAGCAGCTCAATCCAGGGAATTAAGGGCTACACCTTC. Translated, it gives CASSSIQGIKGYTF.

The sample holds one count of this clone. This sequence joins TRBV19 and TRBJ1-2; possible D gene TRBD1, 6 bases. The CDR3 is 14 amino acids. Germline V CDR1 and CDR2: LNHDA, SQIVND (reference sequence). V shed 4 bases and J shed 6 bases, with 15 bases lying between them. The CDR3, as DNA: TGTGCCAGTAGTACGCCTGGAGGGGGGGATGGCTACACCTTC. This sequence encodes CASSTPGGGDGYTF.

The chain is built from TRBV24-1 and TRBJ1-5; D unclear. There are 12 residues in the CDR3. The ends were cut back, 12 bases at V and 3 bases at J, with 11 bases in the middle. CDR1 and CDR2 (germline): KGHDR, SFDVKD. CDR3: CAAGRDNQPQHF. CDR3 nucleotides: TGTGCCGCCGGACGGGACAATCAGCCCCAGCATTTT.

The rearrangement links TRBV15 to TRBJ1-2, with D possibly matching TRBD1 (5 bases). V gave up 0 bases and J gave up 5 bases, with 16 bases separating them. Germline values: CDR1 LNHNV, CDR2 YYDKDF (reference sequence). The CDR3 loop spans 16 amino acids. CDR3 DNA sequence: TGTGCCACCAGCAGAGATTGGACCCTGGACAAGTATGGCTACACCTTC. This gives the protein CATSRDWTLDKYGYTF. The entire variable domain, with the rest obtained from reference TRBV15 and TRBJ1-2, is as follows: DAMVIQNPRYQVTQFGKPVTLSCSQTLNHNVMYWYQQKSSQAPKLLFHYYDKDFNNEADTPDNFQSRRPNTSFCFLDIRSPGLGDTAMYLCATSRDWTLDKYGYTFGSGTRLTVV.